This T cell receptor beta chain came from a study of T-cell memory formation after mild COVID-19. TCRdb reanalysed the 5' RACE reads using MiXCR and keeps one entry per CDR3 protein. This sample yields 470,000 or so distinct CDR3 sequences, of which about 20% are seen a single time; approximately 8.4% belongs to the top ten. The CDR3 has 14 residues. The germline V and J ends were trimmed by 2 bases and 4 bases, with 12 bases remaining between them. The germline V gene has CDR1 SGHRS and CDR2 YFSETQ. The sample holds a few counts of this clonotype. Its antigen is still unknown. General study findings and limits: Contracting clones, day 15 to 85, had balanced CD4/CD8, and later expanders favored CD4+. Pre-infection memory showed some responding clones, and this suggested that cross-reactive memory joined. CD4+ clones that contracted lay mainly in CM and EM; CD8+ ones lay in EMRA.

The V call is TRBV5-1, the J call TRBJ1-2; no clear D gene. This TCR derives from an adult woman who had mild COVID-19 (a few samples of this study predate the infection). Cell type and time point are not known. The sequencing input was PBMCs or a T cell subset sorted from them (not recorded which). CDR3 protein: CASSFGQEGYGYTF. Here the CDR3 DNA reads TGCGCCAGCAGCTTTGGGCAGGAAGGCTATGGCTACACCTTC. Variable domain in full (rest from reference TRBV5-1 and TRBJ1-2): KAGVTQTPRYLIKTRGQQVTLSCSPISGHRSVSWYQQTPGQGLQFLFEYFSETQRNKGNFPGRFSGRQFSNSRSEMNVSTLELGDSALYLCASSFGQEGYGYTFGSGTRLTVV.